One sample yielded the 25 T cell receptor beta chains listed below, sequenced in a study of T cell responses to AZD1222 COVID-19 vaccine. Sequencing was performed with immunoSEQ multiplex PCR; in TCRdb, only in-frame clones are kept and a portion is missing. The sample records tens of thousands of clones, around 86% being singletons. Source: peripheral blood, taken on day 0 of AZD1222 vaccination. Source of these receptors: an adult in good health.

This chain uses TRBV5-1 with TRBJ2-3, with TRBD2 identical over 10 bases. CDR3 length equals 17 residues. With V trimmed by 3 bases and J by 2 bases, 9 bases remained unmatched. The germline V gene encodes CDR1 SGHRS and CDR2 YFSETQ. The CDR3 nucleotides read TGCGCCAGCAGCTCCCTCGGGACTAGCGCTTCCACAGATACGCAGTATTTT. Its translation is CASSSLGTSASTDTQYF.

This rearrangement joins TRBV11-3 to TRBJ2-7; 8 nucleotides line up with TRBD2. The length of the CDR3 is 15 residues. Losses at the gene ends were 5 bases for V and 7 bases for J; bases not matched to a gene: 13. The germline V gene has CDR1 SGHNT and CDR2 YENEEA. The DNA of the CDR3 is TGTGCCAGCAGCCGTGGGAGCGGGAGTGTAGGAGAGCAGTACTTC. It encodes CASSRGSGSVGEQYF.

The sample holds one count of this clone. The rearrangement uses TRBV5-4 and TRBJ2-7; 7 bases map to TRBD1. From germline, CDR1 is SGHNT and CDR2 YYREEE (reference sequence). This CDR3 has 14 amino acids. J was trimmed by 0 bases and V by 4 bases; bases with no gene match: 4. The CDR3 DNA follows: TGTGCCAGCAGCGCCCGGGACAGCTCCTACGAGCAGTACTTC. Encoded protein: CASSARDSSYEQYF.

This clone was seen a handful of times. The V gene is TRBV7-9, the J gene TRBJ1-1; D is ambiguous. Germline loops: CDR1 SEHNR, CDR2 FQNEAQ (reference sequence). The CDR3 runs to 15 residues. The ends were cut back, 6 bases at V and 1 base at J, with 15 bases in the middle. The CDR3 coding sequence is TGTGCCAGCAGTACGGGCGGCCGAGAGAACACTGAAGCTTTCTTT. This gives the protein CASSTGGRENTEAFF.

The rearrangement uses TRBV30 and TRBJ2-3; D uncertain. With 3 bases removed from V and 3 bases from J, the gap between germline ends came to 10 bases. CDR1 and CDR2 (germline): GTSNPN, SVGIG (reference sequence). The CDR3 extends over 13 amino acids. The CDR3 region is CAWRKGPTDTQYF. The CDR3 DNA reads as TGTGCCTGGAGGAAAGGGCCGACAGATACGCAGTATTTT.

The chain links TRBV5-1 to TRBJ1-2, with 8 positions matching TRBD1. The germline gives CDR1 SGHRS, CDR2 YFSETQ. This CDR3 has 14 amino acids. Unmatched junction bases numbered 7, after V lost 0 bases and J lost 9 bases. The CDR3 here is CASSLGGTGLSYTF. In DNA form, the CDR3 reads TGCGCCAGCAGCTTGGGAGGGACAGGTCTGAGCTACACCTTC.

The chain couples TRBV27 to TRBJ1-2; no clear D gene. With 7 bases removed from V and 3 bases from J, the gap between germline ends came to 12 bases. Germline assignment: CDR1 MNHEY and CDR2 SMNVEV (reference sequence). This CDR3 comprises 13 residues. CDR3: CASKSAAHYGYTF. The CDR3 bases are TGTGCCAGCAAGTCCGCCGCCCACTATGGCTACACCTTC.

This clone turned up a few times. J is TRBJ2-7 and V is TRBV4-1, with D unclear. The CDR3 runs 15 residues. Trimming left V 4 bases short and J 2 bases short, with 15 bases between. Germline V gene lookup returns CDR1 MGHRA and CDR2 YSYEKL. CDR3 DNA sequence: TGCGCCAGCAGCCCGAAGTCAATTGGGACCTACGAGCAGTACTTC. Protein product: CASSPKSIGTYEQYF.

V usage is TRBV29-1 and J usage is TRBJ1-2; D is uncertain. CDR3 length: 11 residues. Deletions cut 6 bases from V and 7 bases from J, with 12 bases between. Germline loops: CDR1 SQVTM, CDR2 ANQGSEA. The CDR3, as DNA: TGCAGCGTGAACCGGCACGGTGGCTACACCTTC. Residues: CSVNRHGGYTF.

Here the CDR3 reads CSVEDGGPNSYNEQFF. The CDR3 nucleotides read TGCAGCGTTGAAGACGGGGGGCCAAACTCCTACAATGAGCAGTTCTTC. J is TRBJ2-1 and V is TRBV29-1; TRBD2 is a possible D gene (7 bases). Germline CDR1 SQVTM, CDR2 ANQGSEA. V was shortened by 0 bases and J by 0 bases, with 12 bases between the two germline ends. There are 16 residues in the CDR3.

The genes are TRBV5-4 and TRBJ2-1; D remains unclear. The V gene lost 0 bases and the J gene lost 6 bases, with 4 bases spanning the gap. CDR3 length: 12 amino acids. In germline, CDR1 is SGHNT, CDR2 YYREEE (reference sequence). CDR3 loop: CASSLDANEQFF. CDR3 bases: TGTGCCAGCAGCTTGGACGCCAATGAGCAGTTCTTC.

The chain uses TRBV11-2 and TRBJ2-3, with 7 bases identical to TRBD1. Germline-derived CDR1 and CDR2 are SGHAT and FQNNGV. J lost 1 base, V lost 5 bases, and 6 bases had no gene match. The CDR3 runs 15 residues. In nucleotides, the CDR3 is TGTGCCAGCAGCCTGGACAGGATCGGCACAGATACGCAGTATTTT. It codes for CASSLDRIGTDTQYF. Full variable domain (outside the CDR3, taken from reference TRBV11-2 and TRBJ2-3): EAGVAQSPRYKIIEKRQSVAFWCNPISGHATLYWYQQILGQGPKLLIQFQNNGVVDDSQLPKDRFSAERLKGVDSTLKIQPAKLEDSAVYLCASSLDRIGTDTQYFGPGTRLTVL.

V is TRBV28 and J is TRBJ1-2; TRBD1 matches 9 bases. The CDR3 has 14 amino acids. Germline trimming cut 5 bases from V and 7 bases from J; bases unmatched to any gene: 8. Germline CDR1 reads MDHEN; CDR2 reads SYDVKM. CDR3 sequence reads: CASSLLGTGSGYTF. CDR3 DNA: TGTGCCAGCAGTCTCTTAGGGACAGGGAGTGGCTACACCTTC.

The V gene is TRBV28, the J gene TRBJ1-1; D perhaps matches TRBD1 (5 bases). V shed 3 bases and J shed 0 bases, with 8 bases lying between them. The CDR3 spans 14 residues. Germline V gene data show CDR1 as MDHEN and CDR2 as SYDVKM. Here the CDR3 reads CASSLEGLNTEAFF. In DNA form, the CDR3 reads TGTGCCAGCAGTTTGGAGGGACTGAACACTGAAGCTTTCTTT. Variable domain in full (rest from reference TRBV28 and TRBJ1-1): DVKVTQSSRYLVKRTGEKVFLECVQDMDHENMFWYRQDPGLGLRLIYFSYDVKMKEKGDIPEGYSVSREKKERFSLILESASTNQTSMYLCASSLEGLNTEAFFGQGTRLTVV.

The genes are TRBV5-6 and TRBJ2-2; 9 bases are shared with TRBD1. This CDR3 is 18 amino acids long. The junction had 13 bases not matched to a gene; V was cut back by 4 bases and J by 3 bases. Per the germline V gene, CDR1 is SGHDT and CDR2 is YYEEEE. The CDR3 region has the DNA TGTGCCAGCAGCCATTTTGCTACAGGGGGCACTTACACCGGGGAGCTGTTTTTT. It translates to CASSHFATGGTYTGELFF.

The CDR3 nucleotides are TGTGCCAGCAGCGCCCAAGGACAGGGCCCCCTCGGTTCACCCCTCCACTTT. As protein: CASSAQGQGPLGSPLHF. V and J are TRBV7-9 and TRBJ1-6; 8 nucleotides align to TRBD1. CDR1 is SEHNR and CDR2 is FQNEAQ in the germline V gene (reference sequence). V gave up 5 bases and J gave up 9 bases; unmatched junction bases: 15. This CDR3 comprises 17 residues.

The genes are TRBV2 and TRBJ1-5, with D possibly matching TRBD1 (6 bases). This CDR3 is 15 amino acids long. Germline values: CDR1 SNHLY, CDR2 FYNNEI. V lost 8 bases to trimming and J lost 4 bases, with 18 bases between them. The CDR3 DNA follows: TGTGCCAGCGAACTAGGGCAGGGGAGGAATCAGCCCCAGCATTTT. Translating it yields CASELGQGRNQPQHF.

The chain carries TRBV19 and TRBJ2-7; 10 bases are shared with TRBD2. Germline loops: CDR1 LNHDA, CDR2 SQIVND (reference sequence). This CDR3 has 16 amino acids. V lost 5 bases, J lost 0 bases, and 7 bases stayed unmatched. The CDR3 is CASSSEPSGSSYEQYF. CDR3 sequence (DNA): TGTGCCAGTAGTTCAGAACCTAGCGGGAGCTCCTACGAGCAGTACTTC.

The chain combines TRBV19 with TRBJ1-2; TRBD1 aligns across 7 bases. The CDR3 consists of 13 residues. Germline assignment: CDR1 LNHDA and CDR2 SQIVND (reference sequence). The junction had 8 bases not matched to a gene; V was cut back by 5 bases and J by 8 bases. The CDR3 bases are TGTGCCAGTAGTCCCACAGGGGCGTCAGGCTACACCTTC. It encodes CASSPTGASGYTF.

In this sample, this clone turned up once. V and J are TRBV2 and TRBJ1-5; a possible D gene is TRBD1 (6 bases). Per the germline V gene, CDR1 is SNHLY and CDR2 is FYNNEI. This CDR3 spans 16 amino acids. Trimming shortened V by 2 bases and J by 0 bases, and 11 bases separated the two germline ends. CDR3 bases: TGTGCCAGCAGTGAATTAGGGGGACTTAGCAATCAGCCCCAGCATTTT. Translation gives CASSELGGLSNQPQHF.

The V call is TRBV27, the J call TRBJ1-2, with D unresolved. V lost 0 bases to trimming and J lost 1 base, with 3 bases between them. CDR1 is MNHEY, CDR2 SMNVEV, per germline (reference sequence). The CDR3 spans 13 residues. CDR3 loop: CASSLSYNYGYTF. DNA for the CDR3: TGTGCCAGCAGTTTATCTTATAACTATGGCTACACCTTC.

The rearrangement joins TRBV6-2 or TRBV6-3 to TRBJ2-1, with 8 bases lining up with TRBD2. The CDR3 is 14 residues long. CDR1 is MNHEY and CDR2 is SVGEGT in the germline V gene. V lost 2 bases and J lost 4; bases outside the gene matches: 1. CDR3 in DNA: TGTGCCAGCAGTTACGAGCGGGAGTACAATGAGCAGTTCTTC. This gives the protein CASSYEREYNEQFF.

This clone was seen only once. J is TRBJ1-3 and V is TRBV18; no firm D call. Germline V lookup: CDR1 KGHSH, CDR2 LQKENI. The CDR3 has 15 residues. V was pared by 0 bases and J by 0 bases, with 6 bases between. The CDR3 here is CASSPPGSSGNTIYF. The CDR3 DNA is TGTGCCAGCTCACCACCGGGCAGCTCTGGAAACACCATATATTTT.

CDR3 coding DNA: TGTGCCAGCAGCTTCGGGCCACAAAGCGGCGGCACAGATACGCAGTATTTT. It yields the protein CASSFGPQSGGTDTQYF. The genes are TRBV7-2 and TRBJ2-3; D perhaps matches TRBD2 (5 bases). Germline lookup yields CDR1 SGHTA and CDR2 FQGNSA. CDR3 length equals 17 residues. Trimming took 3 bases from V and 1 from J, leaving 17 bases between them.

This chain links TRBV5-1 with TRBJ2-7, with unresolved D. Trimming pared 0 bases from V and 6 bases from J, leaving 10 bases between. The CDR3 consists of 13 residues. Germline lookup yields CDR1 SGHRS and CDR2 YFSETQ. The CDR3 protein is CASSLDARGEQYF. CDR3 in DNA: TGCGCCAGCAGCTTGGACGCCCGCGGCGAGCAGTACTTC. The full variable domain, rest sourced from reference TRBV5-1 and TRBJ2-7, is KAGVTQTPRYLIKTRGQQVTLSCSPISGHRSVSWYQQTPGQGLQFLFEYFSETQRNKGNFPGRFSGRQFSNSRSEMNVSTLELGDSALYLCASSLDARGEQYFGPGTRLTVT.